The clone carrying this TCR beta chain appeared many times. Germline V gene data show CDR1 as SGHAT and CDR2 as FQDESV (reference sequence). The CDR3 has 16 amino acids. The V gene lost 5 bases and the J gene lost 10 bases, with 27 bases spanning the gap. Relying on iRepertoire HTBI primers and Arm-PCR of CDR3 regions, the team built TCR beta libraries. TCRdb independently ran MiXCR on the multiplex PCR reads; one entry per CDR3 protein. The table has 300,000 to 400,000 distinct CDR3 sequences, about 20% seen once. This sample was taken from a study of regulatory T cells in long-lasting Graves disease. On the study more broadly: Under 3 months of antithyroid drugs had been taken by newly diagnosed Graves' patients.

Time point indicated: newly diagnosed GD, antithyroid drugs for less than 3 months. Scientists built the TCR library using RNA that was extracted from PBMCs. This chain links TRBV11-1 with TRBJ2-7, with D perhaps given as TRBD1 or TRBD2 (5 bases each). Sample: peripheral blood mononuclear cells (PBMCs), taken at new diagnosis, from a patient treated with antithyroid drugs. The receptor comes from a female donor with Graves disease. The CDR3 sequence: CASSPRGTPRKIEQYF. In DNA form, the CDR3 reads TGTGCCAGCAGCCCGCGTGGGACGCCTAGAAAAATCGAACAGTACTTC.